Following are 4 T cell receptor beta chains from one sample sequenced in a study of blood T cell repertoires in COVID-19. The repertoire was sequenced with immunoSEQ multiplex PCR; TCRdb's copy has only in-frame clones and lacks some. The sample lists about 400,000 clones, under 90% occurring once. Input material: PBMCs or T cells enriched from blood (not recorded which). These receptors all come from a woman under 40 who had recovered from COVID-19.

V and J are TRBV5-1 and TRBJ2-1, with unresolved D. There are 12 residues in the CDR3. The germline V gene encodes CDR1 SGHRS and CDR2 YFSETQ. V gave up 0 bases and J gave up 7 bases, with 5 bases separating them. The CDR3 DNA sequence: TGCGCCAGCAGCTTGGCCCTTAATGAGCAGTTCTTC. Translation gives CASSLALNEQFF.

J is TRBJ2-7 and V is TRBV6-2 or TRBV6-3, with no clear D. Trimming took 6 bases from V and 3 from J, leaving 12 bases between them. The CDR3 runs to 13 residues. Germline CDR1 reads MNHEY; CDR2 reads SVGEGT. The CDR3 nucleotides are TGTGCCAGCAGCCGAGGAACCCTCTACGAGCAGTACTTC. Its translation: CASSRGTLYEQYF.

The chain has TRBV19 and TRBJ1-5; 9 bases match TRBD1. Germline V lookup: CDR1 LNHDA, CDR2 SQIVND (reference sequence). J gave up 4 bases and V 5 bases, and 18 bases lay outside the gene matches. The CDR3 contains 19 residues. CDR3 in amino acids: CASSFTTGGIEIVNQPQHF. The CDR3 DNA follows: TGTGCCAGTAGTTTCACGACAGGGGGAATAGAAATAGTAAATCAGCCCCAGCATTTT.

CDR3 sequence reads: CASSNTGAGELFF. CDR3 DNA sequence: TGTGCCAGCAGCAACACAGGGGCGGGGGAGCTGTTTTTT. This rearrangement joins TRBV11-2 to TRBJ2-2, with TRBD1 matching over 7 bases. CDR1 is SGHAT, CDR2 FQNNGV, per germline. The CDR3 covers 13 residues. With 5 bases clipped from V and 8 bases from J, the junction kept 5 bases outside the gene matches.